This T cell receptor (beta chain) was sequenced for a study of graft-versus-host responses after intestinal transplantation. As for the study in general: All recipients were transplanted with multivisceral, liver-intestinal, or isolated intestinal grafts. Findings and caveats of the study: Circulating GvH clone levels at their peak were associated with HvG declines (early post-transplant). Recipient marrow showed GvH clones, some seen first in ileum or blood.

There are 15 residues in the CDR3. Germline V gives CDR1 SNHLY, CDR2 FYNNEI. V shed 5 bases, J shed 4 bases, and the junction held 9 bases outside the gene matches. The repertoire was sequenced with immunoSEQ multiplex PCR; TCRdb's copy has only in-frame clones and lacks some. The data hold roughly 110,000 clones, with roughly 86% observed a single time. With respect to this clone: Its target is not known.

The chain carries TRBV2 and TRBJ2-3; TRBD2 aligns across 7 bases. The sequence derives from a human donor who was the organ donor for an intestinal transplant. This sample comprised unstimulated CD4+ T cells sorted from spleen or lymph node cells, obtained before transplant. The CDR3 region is CASSQNRLAPDTQYF. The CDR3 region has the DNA TGTGCCAGCAGTCAAAATCGACTAGCCCCAGATACGCAGTATTTT. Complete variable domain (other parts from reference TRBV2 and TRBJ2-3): EPEVTQTPSHQVTQMGQEVILRCVPISNHLYFYWYRQILGQKVEFLVSFYNNEISEKSEIFDDQFSVERPDGSNFTLKIRSTKLEDSAMYFCASSQNRLAPDTQYFGPGTRLTVL.